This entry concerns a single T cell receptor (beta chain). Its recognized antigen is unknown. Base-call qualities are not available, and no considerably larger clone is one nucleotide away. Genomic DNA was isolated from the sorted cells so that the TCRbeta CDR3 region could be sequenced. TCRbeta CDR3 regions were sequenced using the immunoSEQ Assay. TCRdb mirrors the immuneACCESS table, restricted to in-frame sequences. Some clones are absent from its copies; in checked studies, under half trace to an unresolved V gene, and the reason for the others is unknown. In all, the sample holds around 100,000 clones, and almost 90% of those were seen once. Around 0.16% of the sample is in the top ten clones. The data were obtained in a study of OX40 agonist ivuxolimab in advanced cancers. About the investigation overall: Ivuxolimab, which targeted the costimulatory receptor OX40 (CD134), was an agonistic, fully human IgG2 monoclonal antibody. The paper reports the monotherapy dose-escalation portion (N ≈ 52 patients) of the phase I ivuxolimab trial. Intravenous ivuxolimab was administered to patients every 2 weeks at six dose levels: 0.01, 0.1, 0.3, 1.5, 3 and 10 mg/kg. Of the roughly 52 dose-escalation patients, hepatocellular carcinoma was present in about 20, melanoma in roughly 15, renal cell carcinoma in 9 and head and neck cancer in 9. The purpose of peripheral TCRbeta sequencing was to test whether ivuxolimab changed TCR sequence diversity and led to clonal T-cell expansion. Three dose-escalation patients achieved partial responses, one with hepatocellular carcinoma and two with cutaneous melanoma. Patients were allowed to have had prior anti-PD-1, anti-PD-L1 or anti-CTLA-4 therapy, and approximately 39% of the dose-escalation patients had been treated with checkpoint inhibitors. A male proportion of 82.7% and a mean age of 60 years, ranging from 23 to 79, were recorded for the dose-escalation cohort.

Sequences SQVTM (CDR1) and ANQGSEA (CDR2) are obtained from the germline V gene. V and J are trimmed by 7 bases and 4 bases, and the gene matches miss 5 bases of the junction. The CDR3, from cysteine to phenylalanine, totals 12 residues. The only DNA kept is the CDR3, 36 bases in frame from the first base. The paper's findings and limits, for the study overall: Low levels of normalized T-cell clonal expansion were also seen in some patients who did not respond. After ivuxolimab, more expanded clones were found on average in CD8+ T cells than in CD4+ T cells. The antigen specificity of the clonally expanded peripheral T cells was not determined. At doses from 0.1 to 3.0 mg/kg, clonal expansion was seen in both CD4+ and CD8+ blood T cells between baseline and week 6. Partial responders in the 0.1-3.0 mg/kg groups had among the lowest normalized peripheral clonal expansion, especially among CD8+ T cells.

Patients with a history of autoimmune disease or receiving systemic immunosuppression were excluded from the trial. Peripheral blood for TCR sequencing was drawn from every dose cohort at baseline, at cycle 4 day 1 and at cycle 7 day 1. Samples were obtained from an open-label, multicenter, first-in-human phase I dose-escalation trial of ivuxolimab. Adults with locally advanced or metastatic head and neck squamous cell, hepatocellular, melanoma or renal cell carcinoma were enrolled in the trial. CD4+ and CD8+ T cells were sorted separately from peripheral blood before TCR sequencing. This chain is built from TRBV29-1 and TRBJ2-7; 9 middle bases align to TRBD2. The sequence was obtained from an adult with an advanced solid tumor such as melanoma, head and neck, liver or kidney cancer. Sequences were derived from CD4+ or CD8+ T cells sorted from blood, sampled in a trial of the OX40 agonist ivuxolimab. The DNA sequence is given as TGCAGCGCCCAGGGACTAGCTTACGAGCAGTACTTC. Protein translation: CSAQGLAYEQYF.